This entry features one TCR beta chain sequence. Its antigen is undetermined. These data are taken from a study of cytomegalovirus exposure and HLA in healthy donors. General study results and limits: The presence/absence work took it that sequencing depth was about the same across donors. As was reported, the HLA-A and HLA-B alleles of most subjects were accurately predicted from TCR beta sequences.

Researchers ran the PCR with 60 Vbeta and 13 Jbeta primers. Profiled with immunoSEQ multiplex PCR; TCRdb holds only in-frame clones, not every one. The sample includes 150,000 to 200,000 clones, 70% to 80% of them seen just once. CDR3 length: 15 residues. V lost 4 bases and J lost 5; bases outside the gene matches: 7. The germline V gene has CDR1 SGHKS and CDR2 YYEKEE (reference sequence). Sequenced input: PBMCs. The V gene is TRBV5-5, the J gene TRBJ1-4; TRBD1 agrees at 8 bases. This sequence originates from a man younger than 35 in good health and CMV-seropositive. The CDR3 DNA reads TGTGCCAGCAGCCGAGGACAGGGCGTGAATGAAAAACTGTTTTTT. This encodes CASSRGQGVNEKLFF. Supplemented by reference TRBV5-5 and TRBJ1-4, the full variable domain reads DAGVTQSPTHLIKTRGQQVTLRCSPISGHKSVSWYQQVLGQGPQFIFQYYEKEERGRGNFPDRFSARQFPNYSSELNVNALLLGDSALYLCASSRGQGVNEKLFFGSGTQLSVL.